This record covers a single T cell receptor (beta chain). Its antigen is as yet unknown. This CDR3 is built from 13 residues. V was clipped by 4 bases and J by 5 bases, with 11 bases between them. The data were taken from a study of T cells after yellow fever vaccination. Study-wide points: A small proportion of clonotypes was detected in both the CD4 and CD8 compartments.

MiXCR, applied by TCRdb to the 5' RACE reads, yields one record per CDR3 protein. Among about 430,000 distinct CDR3 sequences, around a sixth were seen once, and the ten largest hold 18%. This sample comprised PBMCs, obtained before the yellow fever booster vaccination. V usage is TRBV12-3 or TRBV12-4 and J usage is TRBJ1-2; tentative D call: TRBD1 (5 bases). The receptor was derived from a man younger than 35 who received the YFV17D yellow fever vaccine. CDR3: CASSWRQPYGYTF. CDR3 DNA: TGTGCCAGCAGTTGGCGACAGCCGTATGGCTACACCTTC.